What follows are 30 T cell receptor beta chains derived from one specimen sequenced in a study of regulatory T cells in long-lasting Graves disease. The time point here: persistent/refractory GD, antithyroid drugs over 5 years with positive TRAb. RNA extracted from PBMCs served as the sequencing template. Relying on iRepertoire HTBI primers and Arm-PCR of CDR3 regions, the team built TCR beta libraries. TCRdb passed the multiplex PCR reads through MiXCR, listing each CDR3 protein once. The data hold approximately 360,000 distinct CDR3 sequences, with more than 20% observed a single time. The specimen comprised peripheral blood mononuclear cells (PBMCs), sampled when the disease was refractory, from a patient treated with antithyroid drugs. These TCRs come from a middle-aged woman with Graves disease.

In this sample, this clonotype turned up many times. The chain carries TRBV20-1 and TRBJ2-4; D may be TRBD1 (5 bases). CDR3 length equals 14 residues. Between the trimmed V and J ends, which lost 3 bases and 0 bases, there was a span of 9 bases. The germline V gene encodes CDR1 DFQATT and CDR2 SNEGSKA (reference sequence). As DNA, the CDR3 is TGCAGTGCTAGCGACAGTCTAGCCAAAAACATTCAGTACTTC. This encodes CSASDSLAKNIQYF.

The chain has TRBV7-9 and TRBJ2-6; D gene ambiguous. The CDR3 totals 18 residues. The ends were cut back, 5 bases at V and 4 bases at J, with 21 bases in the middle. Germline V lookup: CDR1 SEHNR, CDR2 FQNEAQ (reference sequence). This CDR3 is CASSRSSATAGGANVLTF. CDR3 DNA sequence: TGTGCCAGCAGCCGAAGCTCGGCAACCGCTGGAGGGGCCAACGTCCTGACTTTC.

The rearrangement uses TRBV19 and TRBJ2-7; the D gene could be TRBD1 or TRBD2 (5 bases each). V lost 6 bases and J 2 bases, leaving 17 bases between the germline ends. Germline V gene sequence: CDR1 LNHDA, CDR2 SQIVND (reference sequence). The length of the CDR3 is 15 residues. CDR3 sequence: CASSPLHGTTYEQYF. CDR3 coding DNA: TGTGCCAGTAGCCCACTCCACGGGACCACCTACGAGCAGTACTTC.

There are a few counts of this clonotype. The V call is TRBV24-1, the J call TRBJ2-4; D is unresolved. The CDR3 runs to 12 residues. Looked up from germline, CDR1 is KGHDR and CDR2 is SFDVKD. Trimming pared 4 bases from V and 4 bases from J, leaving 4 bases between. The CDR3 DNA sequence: TGTGCCACCAGTGACTCTAAAAACATTCAGTACTTC. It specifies CATSDSKNIQYF.

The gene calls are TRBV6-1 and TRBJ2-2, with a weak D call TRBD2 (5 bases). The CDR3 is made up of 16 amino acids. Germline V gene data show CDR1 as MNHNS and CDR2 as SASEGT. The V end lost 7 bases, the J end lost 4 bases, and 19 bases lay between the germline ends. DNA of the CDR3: TGTGCCAGCACCTTAGGAAGGGCCGAGGGCACCGGGGAGCTGTTTTTT. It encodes CASTLGRAEGTGELFF.

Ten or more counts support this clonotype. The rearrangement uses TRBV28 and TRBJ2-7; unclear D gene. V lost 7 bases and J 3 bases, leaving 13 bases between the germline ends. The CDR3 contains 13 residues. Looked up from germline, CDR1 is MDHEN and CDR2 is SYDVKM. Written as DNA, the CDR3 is TGTGCCAGCACCCCCCTTGGGCTCTACGAGCAGTACTTC. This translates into CASTPLGLYEQYF.

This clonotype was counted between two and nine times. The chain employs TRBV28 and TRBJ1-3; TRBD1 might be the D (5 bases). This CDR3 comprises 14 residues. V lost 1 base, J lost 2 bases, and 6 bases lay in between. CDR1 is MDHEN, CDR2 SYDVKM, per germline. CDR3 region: CASSLSGAGNTIYF. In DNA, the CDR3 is TGTGCCAGCAGTTTATCGGGGGCTGGAAACACCATATATTTT.

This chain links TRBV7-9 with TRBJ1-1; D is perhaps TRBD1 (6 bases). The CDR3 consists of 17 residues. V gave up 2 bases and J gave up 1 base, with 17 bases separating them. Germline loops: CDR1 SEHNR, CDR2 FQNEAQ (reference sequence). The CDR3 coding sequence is TGTGCCAGCAGCTTACCCCAGGGGTCACCGCGGAACACTGAAGCTTTCTTT. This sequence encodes CASSLPQGSPRNTEAFF.

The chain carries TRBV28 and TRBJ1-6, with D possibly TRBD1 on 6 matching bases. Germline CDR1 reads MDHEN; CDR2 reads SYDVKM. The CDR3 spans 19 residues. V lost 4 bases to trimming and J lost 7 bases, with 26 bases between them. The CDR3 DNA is TGTGCCAGCAGTTCTCCCGGGGATCCGGGCCCCACAGGGAATTCACCCCTCCACTTT. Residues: CASSSPGDPGPTGNSPLHF.

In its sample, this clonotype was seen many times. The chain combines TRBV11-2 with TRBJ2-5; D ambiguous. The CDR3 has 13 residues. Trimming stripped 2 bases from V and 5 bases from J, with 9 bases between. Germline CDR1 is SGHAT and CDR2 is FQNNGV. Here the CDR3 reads CASSLSLLETQYF. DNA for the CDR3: TGTGCCAGCAGCTTATCACTTCTCGAGACCCAGTACTTC.

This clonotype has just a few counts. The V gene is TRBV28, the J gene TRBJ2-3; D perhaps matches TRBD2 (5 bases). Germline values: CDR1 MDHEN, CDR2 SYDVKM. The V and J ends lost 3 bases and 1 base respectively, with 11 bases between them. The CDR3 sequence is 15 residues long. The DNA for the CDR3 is TGTGCCAGCAGTTTCCGGGGAGCCGGCACAGATACGCAGTATTTT. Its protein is CASSFRGAGTDTQYF.

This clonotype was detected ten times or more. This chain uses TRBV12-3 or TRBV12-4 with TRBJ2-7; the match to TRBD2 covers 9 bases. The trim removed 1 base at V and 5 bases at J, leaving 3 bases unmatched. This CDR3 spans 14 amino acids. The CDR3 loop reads CASSLVGLANEQYF. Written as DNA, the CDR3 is TGTGCCAGCAGTTTAGTGGGACTAGCAAACGAGCAGTACTTC.

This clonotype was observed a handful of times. The CDR3 nucleotides read TGTGCCAGCAGACGGGACAGGTCCGAGCAGTACTTC. Protein product: CASRRDRSEQYF. The chain carries TRBV7-9 and TRBJ2-7; 8 bases line up with TRBD1. The CDR3 contains 12 residues. Germline CDR1 is SEHNR and CDR2 is FQNEAQ (reference sequence). After removal of 6 bases from V and 6 bases from J, the junction contained 4 bases not matched to a gene.

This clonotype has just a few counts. The CDR3 DNA is TGTGCCAGCAGCGTCAGCGGGACCAATCCCTACGAGCAGTACTTC. Residues: CASSVSGTNPYEQYF. The gene calls are TRBV9 and TRBJ2-7; 7 positions agree with TRBD2. The CDR3 totals 15 residues. Trimming took 2 bases from V and 2 from J; bases not matched to a gene: 7. Germline V gene data show CDR1 as SGDLS and CDR2 as YYNGEE.

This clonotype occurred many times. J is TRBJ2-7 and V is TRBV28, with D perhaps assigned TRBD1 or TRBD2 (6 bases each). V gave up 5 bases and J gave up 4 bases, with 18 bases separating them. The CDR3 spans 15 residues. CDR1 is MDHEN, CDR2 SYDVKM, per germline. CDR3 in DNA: TGTGCCAGCAGTGGGGGGTTGTGGGGGCGTTACGAGCAGTACTTC. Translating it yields CASSGGLWGRYEQYF.

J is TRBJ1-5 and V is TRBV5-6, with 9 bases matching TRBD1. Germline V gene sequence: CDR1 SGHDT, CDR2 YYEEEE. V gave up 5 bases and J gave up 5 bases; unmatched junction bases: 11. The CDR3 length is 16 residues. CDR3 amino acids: CASSRRTGVVDQPQHF. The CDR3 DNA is TGTGCCAGCAGTCGTAGGACAGGGGTAGTTGATCAGCCCCAGCATTTT.

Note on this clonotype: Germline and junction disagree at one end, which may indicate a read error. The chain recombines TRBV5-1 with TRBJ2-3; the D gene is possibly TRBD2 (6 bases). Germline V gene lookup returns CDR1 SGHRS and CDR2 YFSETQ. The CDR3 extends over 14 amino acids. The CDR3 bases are TGTGCCAGCAGATACGGACTAAGCACAGATACGCAGTATTTT. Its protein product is CASRYGLSTDTQYF.

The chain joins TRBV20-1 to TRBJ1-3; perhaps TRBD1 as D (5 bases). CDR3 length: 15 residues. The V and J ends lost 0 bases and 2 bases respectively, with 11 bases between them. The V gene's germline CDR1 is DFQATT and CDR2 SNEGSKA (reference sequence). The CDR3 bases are TGCAGTGCTAGAGATCCCGGGGGAGCTGGAAACACCATATATTTT. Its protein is CSARDPGGAGNTIYF.

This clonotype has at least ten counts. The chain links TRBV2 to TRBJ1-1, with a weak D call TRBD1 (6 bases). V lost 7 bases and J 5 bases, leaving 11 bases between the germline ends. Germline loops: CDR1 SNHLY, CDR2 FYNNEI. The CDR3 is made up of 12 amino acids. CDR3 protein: CASTGELTEAFF. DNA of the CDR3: TGTGCCAGCACAGGGGAGTTGACTGAAGCTTTCTTT.

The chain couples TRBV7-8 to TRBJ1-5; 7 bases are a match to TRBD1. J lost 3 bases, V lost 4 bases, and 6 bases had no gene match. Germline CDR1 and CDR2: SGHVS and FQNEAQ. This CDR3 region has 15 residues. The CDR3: CASSWGQWINQPQHF. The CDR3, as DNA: TGTGCCAGCAGCTGGGGACAGTGGATCAATCAGCCCCAGCATTTT. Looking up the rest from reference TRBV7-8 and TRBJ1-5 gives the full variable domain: GAGVSQSPRYKVAKRGQDVALRCDPISGHVSLFWYQQALGQGPEFLTYFQNEAQLDKSGLPSDRFFAERPEGSVSTLKIQRTQQEDSAVYLCASSWGQWINQPQHFGDGTRLSIL.

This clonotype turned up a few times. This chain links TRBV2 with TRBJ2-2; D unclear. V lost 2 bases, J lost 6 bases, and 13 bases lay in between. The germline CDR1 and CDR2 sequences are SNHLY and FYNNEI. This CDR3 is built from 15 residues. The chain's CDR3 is CASSEHMSPAGELFF. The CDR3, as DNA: TGTGCCAGCAGTGAACACATGTCCCCTGCCGGGGAGCTGTTTTTT.

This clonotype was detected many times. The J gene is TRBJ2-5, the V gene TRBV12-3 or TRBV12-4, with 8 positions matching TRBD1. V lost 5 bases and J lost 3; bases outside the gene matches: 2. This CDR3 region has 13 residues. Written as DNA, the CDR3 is TGTGCCAGCAGTGAACAGGGGGAAGAGACCCAGTACTTC. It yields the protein CASSEQGEETQYF.

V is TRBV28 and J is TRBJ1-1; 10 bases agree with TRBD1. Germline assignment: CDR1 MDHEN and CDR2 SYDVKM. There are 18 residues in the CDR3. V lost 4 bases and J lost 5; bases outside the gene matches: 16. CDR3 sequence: CASSCVPGQGMLGTEAFF. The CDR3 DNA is TGTGCCAGCAGTTGCGTACCGGGACAGGGGATGTTGGGGACTGAAGCTTTCTTT.

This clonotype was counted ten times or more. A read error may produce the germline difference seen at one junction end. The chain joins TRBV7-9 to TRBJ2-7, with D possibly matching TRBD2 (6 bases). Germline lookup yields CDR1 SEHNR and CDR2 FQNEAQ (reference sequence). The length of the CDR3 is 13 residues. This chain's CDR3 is CASSLAYSYEQYF. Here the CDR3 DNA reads TGTGCCAGCAGCCTAGCGTACTCCTACGAGCAGTACTTC.

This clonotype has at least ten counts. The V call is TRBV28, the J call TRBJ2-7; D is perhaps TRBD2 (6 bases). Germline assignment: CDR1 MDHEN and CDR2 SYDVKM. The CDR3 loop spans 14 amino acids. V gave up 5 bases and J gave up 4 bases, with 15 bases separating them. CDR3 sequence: CASSPGTYYYEQYF. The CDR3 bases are TGTGCCAGCAGTCCGGGGACTTATTATTACGAGCAGTACTTC.

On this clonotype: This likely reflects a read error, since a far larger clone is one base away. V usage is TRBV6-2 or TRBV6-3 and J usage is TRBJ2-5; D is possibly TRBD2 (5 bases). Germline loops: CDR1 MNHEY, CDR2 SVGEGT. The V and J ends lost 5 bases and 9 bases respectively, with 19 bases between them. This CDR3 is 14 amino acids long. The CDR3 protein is CASSPVRVLEAQYF. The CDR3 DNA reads TGTGCCAGCAGTCCCGTTCGAGTCCTGGAGGCCCAGTACTTC.

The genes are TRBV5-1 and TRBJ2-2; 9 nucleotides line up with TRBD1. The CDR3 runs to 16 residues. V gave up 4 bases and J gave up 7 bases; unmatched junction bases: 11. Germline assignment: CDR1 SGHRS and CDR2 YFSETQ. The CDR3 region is CASSLGTGQVHGELFF. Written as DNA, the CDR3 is TGCGCCAGCAGCCTCGGGACAGGGCAGGTTCACGGGGAGCTGTTTTTT. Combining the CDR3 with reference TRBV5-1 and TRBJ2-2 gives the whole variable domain KAGVTQTPRYLIKTRGQQVTLSCSPISGHRSVSWYQQTPGQGLQFLFEYFSETQRNKGNFPGRFSGRQFSNSRSEMNVSTLELGDSALYLCASSLGTGQVHGELFFGEGSRLTVL.

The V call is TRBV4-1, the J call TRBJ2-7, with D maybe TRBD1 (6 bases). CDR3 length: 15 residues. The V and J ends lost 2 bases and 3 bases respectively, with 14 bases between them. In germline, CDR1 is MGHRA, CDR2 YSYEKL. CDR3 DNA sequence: TGCGCCAGCAGCCAAACCGGGACAAACGACTACGAGCAGTACTTC. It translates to CASSQTGTNDYEQYF.

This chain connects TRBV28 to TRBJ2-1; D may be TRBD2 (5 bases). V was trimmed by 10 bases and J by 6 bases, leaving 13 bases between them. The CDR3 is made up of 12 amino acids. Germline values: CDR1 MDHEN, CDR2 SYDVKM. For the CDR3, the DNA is TGTGCCATTACGCGGGCTTCCAATGAGCAGTTCTTC. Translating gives CAITRASNEQFF.

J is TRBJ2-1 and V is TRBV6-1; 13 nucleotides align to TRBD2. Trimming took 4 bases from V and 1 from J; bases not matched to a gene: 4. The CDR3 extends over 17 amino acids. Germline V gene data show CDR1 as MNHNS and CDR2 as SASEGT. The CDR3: CASSGTSGSGSYNEQFF. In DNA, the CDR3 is TGTGCCAGCAGTGGGACTAGCGGGAGTGGTTCCTACAATGAGCAGTTCTTC.